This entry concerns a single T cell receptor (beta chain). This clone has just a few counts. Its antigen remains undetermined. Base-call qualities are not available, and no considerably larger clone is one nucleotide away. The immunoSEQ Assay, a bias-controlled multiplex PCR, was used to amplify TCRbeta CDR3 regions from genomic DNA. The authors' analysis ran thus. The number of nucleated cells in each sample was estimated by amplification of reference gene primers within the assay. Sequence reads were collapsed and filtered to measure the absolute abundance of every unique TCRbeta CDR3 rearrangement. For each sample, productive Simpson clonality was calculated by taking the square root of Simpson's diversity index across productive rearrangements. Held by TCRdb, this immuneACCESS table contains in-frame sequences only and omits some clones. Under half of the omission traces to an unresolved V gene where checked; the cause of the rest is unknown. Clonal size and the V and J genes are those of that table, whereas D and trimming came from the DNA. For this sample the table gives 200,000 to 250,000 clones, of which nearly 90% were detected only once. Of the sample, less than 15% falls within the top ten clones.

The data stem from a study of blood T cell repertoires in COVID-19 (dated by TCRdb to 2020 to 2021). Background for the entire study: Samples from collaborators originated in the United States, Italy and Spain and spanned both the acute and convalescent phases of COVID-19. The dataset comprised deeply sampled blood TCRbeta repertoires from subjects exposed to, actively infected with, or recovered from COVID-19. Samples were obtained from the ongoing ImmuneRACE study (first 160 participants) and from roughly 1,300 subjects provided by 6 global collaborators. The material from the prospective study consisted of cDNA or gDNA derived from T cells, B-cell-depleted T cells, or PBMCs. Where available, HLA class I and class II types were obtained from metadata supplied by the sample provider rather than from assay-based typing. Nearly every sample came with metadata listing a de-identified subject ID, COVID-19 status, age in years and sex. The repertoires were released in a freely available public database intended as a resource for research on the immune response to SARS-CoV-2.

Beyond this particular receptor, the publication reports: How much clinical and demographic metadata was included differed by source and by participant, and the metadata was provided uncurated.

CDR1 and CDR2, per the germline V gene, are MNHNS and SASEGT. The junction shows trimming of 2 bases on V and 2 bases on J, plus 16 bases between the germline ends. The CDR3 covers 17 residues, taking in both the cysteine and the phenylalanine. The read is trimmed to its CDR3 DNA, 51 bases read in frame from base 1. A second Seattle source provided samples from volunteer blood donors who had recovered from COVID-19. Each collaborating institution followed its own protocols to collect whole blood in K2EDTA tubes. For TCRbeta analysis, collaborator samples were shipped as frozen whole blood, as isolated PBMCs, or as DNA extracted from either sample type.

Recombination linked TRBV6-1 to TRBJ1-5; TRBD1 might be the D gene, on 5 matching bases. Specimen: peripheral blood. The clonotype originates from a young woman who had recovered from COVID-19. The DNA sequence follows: TGTGCCAGCAGTGAACCTGCAGGGCCCGTTGGCAATCAGCCCCAGCATTTT. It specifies CASSEPAGPVGNQPQHF.